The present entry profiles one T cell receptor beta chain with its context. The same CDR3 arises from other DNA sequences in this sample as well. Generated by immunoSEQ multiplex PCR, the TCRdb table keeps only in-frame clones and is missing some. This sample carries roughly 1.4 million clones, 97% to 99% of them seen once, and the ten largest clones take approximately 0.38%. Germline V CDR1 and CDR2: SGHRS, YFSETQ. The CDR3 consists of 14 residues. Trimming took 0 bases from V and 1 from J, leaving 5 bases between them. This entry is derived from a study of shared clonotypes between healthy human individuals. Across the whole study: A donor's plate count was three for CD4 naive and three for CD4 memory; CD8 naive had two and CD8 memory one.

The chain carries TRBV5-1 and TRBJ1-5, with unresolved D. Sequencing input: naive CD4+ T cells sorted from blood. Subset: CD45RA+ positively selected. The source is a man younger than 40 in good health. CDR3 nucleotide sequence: TGCGCCAGCAGCTTGGATCCAAGCAATCAGCCCCAGCATTTT. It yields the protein CASSLDPSNQPQHF.